Below, 5 T cell receptor beta chains from the same sample are listed, as sequenced in a study of blood T cell repertoires in COVID-19. Produced via immunoSEQ multiplex PCR; TCRdb's table is partial and in-frame only. Of 200,000 to 250,000 clones listed, around four fifths are singletons. Sequencing was performed on peripheral blood. The receptors shown here come from a man aged 30-40 years with active or convalescent COVID-19.

The rearrangement joins TRBV7-2 to TRBJ2-3, with 7 bases lining up with TRBD2. This CDR3 contains 17 residues. CDR1 and CDR2 from the germline V gene are SGHTA and FQGNSA. J lost 7 bases, V lost 4 bases, and 17 bases had no gene match. The DNA for the CDR3 is TGTGCCAGCAGCTCTGTCCCGGGAGGCCCACTTCCTTATACGCAGTATTTT. As protein: CASSSVPGGPLPYTQYF.

This clone was observed a handful of times. CDR3 DNA: TGTGCCAGCAGTTCCGACGCCCAGGTCTATGGCTACACCTTC. It encodes CASSSDAQVYGYTF. The chain is built from TRBV5-5 and TRBJ1-2; unclear D gene. The germline V gene encodes CDR1 SGHKS and CDR2 YYEKEE (reference sequence). Trimming took 5 bases from V and 4 from J, leaving 15 bases between them. CDR3 length: 14 amino acids.

The gene calls are TRBV6-5 and TRBJ1-2; the D gene is possibly TRBD1 (5 bases). This CDR3 has 15 residues. The ends were cut back, 0 bases at V and 8 bases at J, with 16 bases in the middle. Germline V gene lookup returns CDR1 MNHEY and CDR2 SVGAGI. CDR3 sequence (DNA): TGTGCCAGCAGTTACTCTGCAGGGTGGGTCGGAGGCTACACCTTC. Its protein is CASSYSAGWVGGYTF.

The chain recombines TRBV7-6 with TRBJ1-4; TRBD1 agrees at 9 bases. This CDR3 is built from 16 residues. Trimming took 5 bases from V and 5 from J; bases not matched to a gene: 9. Germline V CDR1 and CDR2: SGHVS, FNYEAQ. CDR3 coding DNA: TGTGCCAGCAGCAGCTTTACAGGGGGCGTCAATGAAAAACTGTTTTTT. This gives the protein CASSSFTGGVNEKLFF.

The gene calls are TRBV18 and TRBJ2-2; 15 nucleotides agree with TRBD2. J was trimmed by 4 bases and V by 3 bases; bases with no gene match: 9. The CDR3 runs 19 residues. CDR1 is KGHSH, CDR2 LQKENI, per germline. The CDR3 sequence: CASSPLGLAGGRLTGELFF. The CDR3 DNA reads as TGTGCCAGCTCACCGTTGGGACTAGCGGGAGGCCGGCTCACCGGGGAGCTGTTTTTT.